The source of this T cell receptor beta chain is a study of early stage breast cancer tumors. This CDR3 region has 15 residues. Losses at the gene ends were 1 base for V and 8 bases for J; bases not matched to a gene: 9. The germline gives CDR1 LNHDA, CDR2 SQIVND (reference sequence). Blood replicates held 0.5 ug DNA, tumor or normal breast roughly 1.5 ug, two each. Clones were read by immunoSEQ multiplex PCR, and TCRdb kept only the in-frame ones, dropping some. This table holds about 69,000 clones, around 80% found once. Input material: blood. The V and J genes are TRBV19 and TRBJ1-2; 8 bases match TRBD1. This sequence originates from a person aged 35 to 50 with breast cancer. The CDR3 nucleotides are TGTGCCAGTAGTATAGTTTGGGACAGGATGGACGGCTACACCTTC. It translates to CASSIVWDRMDGYTF. The whole variable domain, filled in from reference TRBV19 and TRBJ1-2, reads DGGITQSPKYLFRKEGQNVTLSCEQNLNHDAMYWYRQDPGQGLRLIYYSQIVNDFQKGDIAEGYSVSREKKESFPLTVTSAQKNPTAFYLCASSIVWDRMDGYTFGSGTRLTVV.